This T cell receptor beta chain was retrieved from a study of cytomegalovirus exposure and HLA in healthy donors. On the study more broadly: The same platform used for the 666 first-cohort repertoires was also used for the 100 to 150 validation repertoires, as a later analysis reported. Overall study findings and caveats: In vitro, a few CMV-associated chains proved specific for CMV antigens. Reported results showed that the classifier diagnosed cytomegalovirus status with high specificity and sensitivity.

The data were produced by immunoSEQ multiplex PCR, yet TCRdb's version contains in-frame clones alone and is incomplete. The table shows roughly 120,000 clones, with roughly 87% occurring only once. A note on this clone: What it recognizes is unknown.

The ends were cut back, 6 bases at V and 1 base at J, with 17 bases in the middle. From germline, CDR1 is ENHRY and CDR2 SYGVKD. The CDR3 runs 16 residues. V is TRBV10-3 and J is TRBJ2-3, with D perhaps TRBD2 (5 bases). The clonotype was recovered from a woman aged 18 to 35 in good health and CMV-seronegative. The sample consisted of PBMCs. The CDR3: CAIRANRGKGTDTQYF. The CDR3 DNA is TGTGCCATCAGAGCTAATCGGGGTAAAGGCACAGATACGCAGTATTTT.